One sample yielded the 16 T cell receptor beta chains listed below, sequenced in a study of T cells in Graves' hyperthyroidism and ophthalmopathy. From RNA transcripts, TCR beta CDR3 regions were amplified. When the TCR CDR3 underwent first-round RT-PCR, the HTBI primer set was used. Each CDR3 protein is one row after TCRdb ran MiXCR on the multiplex PCR reads. The table records a few hundred thousand distinct CDR3 sequences, under 15% of them present only once. The sequenced sample consisted of blood. These TCRs come from a woman aged 30 to 39 with Graves' hyperthyroidism.

The J gene is TRBJ2-1, the V gene TRBV6-2 or TRBV6-3; D call uncertain. The CDR3 has 12 amino acids. The V gene's germline CDR1 is MNHEY and CDR2 SVGEGT. The V and J ends lost 4 bases and 10 bases respectively, with 11 bases between them. The CDR3 reads CASSLVGYEQFF. The CDR3 coding sequence is TGTGCCAGCAGTTTGGTAGGGTACGAGCAGTTCTTC.

The chain employs TRBV19 and TRBJ2-7; possible D gene TRBD1, 6 bases. Germline lookup yields CDR1 LNHDA and CDR2 SQIVND (reference sequence). CDR3 length: 13 amino acids. Trimming removed 2 bases from V and 6 bases from J, with 11 bases in between. The CDR3 bases are TGTGCCAGTAGTATACAGGGGATCGGCGAGCAGTACTTC. Its translation: CASSIQGIGEQYF.

This clonotype was seen ten or more times. The J gene is TRBJ2-2, the V gene TRBV11-3; D is unresolved. The CDR3 is 12 residues long. Per germline, CDR1 SGHNT and CDR2 YENEEA. Trimming removed 3 bases from V and 6 bases from J, with 5 bases in between. The CDR3 here is CASSLSAGELFF. The CDR3 DNA follows: TGTGCCAGCAGCTTGAGCGCCGGGGAGCTGTTTTTT.

This clonotype was picked up many times. In DNA form, the CDR3 reads TGTGCCAGCAGCTTAGTAGCGGGATCAATCGATGAGCAGTTCTTC. It specifies CASSLVAGSIDEQFF. V gene TRBV11-3 combines with J gene TRBJ2-1, with 8 bases identical to TRBD2. Germline CDR1 reads SGHNT; CDR2 reads YENEEA. CDR3 size: 15 residues. The junction had 7 bases not matched to a gene; V was cut back by 1 base and J by 8 bases.

This clonotype came up a few times. The chain couples TRBV30 to TRBJ1-6; perhaps TRBD1 as D (5 bases). The germline V gene has CDR1 GTSNPN and CDR2 SVGIG (reference sequence). The CDR3 covers 12 residues. V gave up 3 bases and J gave up 6 bases, with 6 bases separating them. CDR3 nucleotide sequence: TGTGCCTGGAGGGACACTAATTCACCCCTCCACTTT. This encodes CAWRDTNSPLHF.

This clonotype showed up many times. The J gene is TRBJ2-5, the V gene TRBV28, with D possibly matching TRBD2 (6 bases). CDR3 length equals 15 residues. V was cut by 4 bases and J by 4 bases, with 16 bases left in between. Germline values: CDR1 MDHEN, CDR2 SYDVKM. The CDR3 loop reads CASSSPGGLSETQYF. Written as DNA, the CDR3 is TGTGCCAGCAGTTCCCCCGGGGGTTTGTCAGAGACCCAGTACTTC.

This rearrangement joins TRBV19 to TRBJ1-5; 10 positions match TRBD1. Germline V gene sequence: CDR1 LNHDA, CDR2 SQIVND (reference sequence). Unmatched junction bases numbered 6, after V lost 9 bases and J lost 4 bases. The CDR3 runs to 14 residues. CDR3 in DNA: TGTGCCAGGCTCCCGGGACAGGGGAATCAGCCCCAGCATTTT. It yields the protein CARLPGQGNQPQHF.

This clonotype was seen many times. V gene TRBV6-2 or TRBV6-3 combines with J gene TRBJ1-5; no definite D call. Germline V CDR1 and CDR2: MNHEY, SVGEGT. V was cut by 0 bases and J by 1 base, with 4 bases left in between. The CDR3 runs 14 residues. CDR3 sequence reads: CASSYSNSNQPQHF. Written as DNA, the CDR3 is TGTGCCAGCAGTTACTCGAACAGCAATCAGCCCCAGCATTTT.

This clonotype was counted ten times or more. This chain joins TRBV29-1 and TRBJ2-7, with D perhaps TRBD1 or TRBD2 (5 bases each). This CDR3 has 11 residues. V was pared by 7 bases and J by 2 bases, with 9 bases between. CDR1 is SQVTM, CDR2 ANQGSEA, per germline. The CDR3 coding sequence is TGCAGCGGTGGGGGTGCCTACGAGCAGTACTTC. Protein product: CSGGGAYEQYF.

This clonotype has a count of ten or more. The rearrangement joins TRBV20-1 to TRBJ2-5; TRBD2 matches 14 bases. Losses at the gene ends were 4 bases for V and 2 bases for J; bases not matched to a gene: 12. Germline V CDR1 and CDR2: DFQATT, SNEGSKA (reference sequence). This CDR3 comprises 18 residues. The CDR3 loop is CSATPRIGLAGGQETQYF. The CDR3, as DNA: TGCAGTGCTACCCCACGTATTGGACTAGCGGGAGGACAAGAGACCCAGTACTTC.

This clonotype showed up many times. Germline is not matched at one junction end, which may reflect a read error. The chain links TRBV7-2 to TRBJ2-1; 12 bases are shared with TRBD2. CDR3 length: 14 amino acids. Germline CDR1 SGHTA, CDR2 FQGNSA. CDR3 coding DNA: TGTGCCAGCAGCCTAGCGGGAGGGATCGATGAGCAGTTCTTC. This encodes CASSLAGGIDEQFF.

This clonotype has a count of ten or more. The rearrangement joins TRBV12-3 or TRBV12-4 to TRBJ1-2, with D possibly being TRBD1 (5 bases). The length of the CDR3 is 14 residues. V was clipped by 3 bases and J by 4 bases, with 12 bases between them. CDR3 residues: CASSLDGGTYGYTF. CDR3 DNA sequence: TGTGCCAGCAGTTTGGATGGGGGAACCTATGGCTACACCTTC.

This clonotype was counted at least ten times. This chain connects TRBV18 to TRBJ2-1, with 14 bases that match TRBD2. This CDR3 has 16 residues. V lost 5 bases and J lost 8; bases outside the gene matches: 8. The germline gives CDR1 KGHSH, CDR2 LQKENI. The chain's CDR3 is CASSSTGTSGRHEQFF. CDR3 DNA sequence: TGTGCCAGCTCATCGACCGGGACTAGCGGGAGACATGAGCAGTTCTTC.

Ten or more counts support this clonotype. The gene calls are TRBV11-2 and TRBJ1-2; TRBD1 is a possible D gene (5 bases). V was cut by 1 base and J by 7 bases, with 13 bases left in between. The CDR3 totals 14 residues. Germline V lookup: CDR1 SGHAT, CDR2 FQNNGV. The CDR3 nucleotides are TGTGCCAGCAGCTTAGGGGGCGACAGAGTTGGCTACACCTTC. It translates to CASSLGGDRVGYTF.

This clonotype has just a few counts. This CDR3 reads CASSYSTGLAVFTGELFF. For the CDR3, the DNA is TGTGCCAGCAGTTACTCAACCGGACTAGCGGTATTCACCGGGGAGCTGTTTTTT. The chain couples TRBV6-2 or TRBV6-3 to TRBJ2-2, with 10 positions matching TRBD2. Germline loops: CDR1 MNHEY, CDR2 SVGEGT. With 0 bases clipped from V and 4 bases from J, the junction kept 8 bases outside the gene matches. The CDR3 covers 18 residues.

The J gene is TRBJ2-7, the V gene TRBV10-3; 9 bases are shared with TRBD1. CDR1 is ENHRY, CDR2 SYGVKD, per germline. The CDR3 runs to 15 residues. V lost 9 bases, J lost 3 bases, and 12 bases stayed unmatched. The chain's CDR3 is CAIDSGTGSFYEQYF. CDR3 DNA: TGTGCCATTGATTCCGGGACAGGGTCCTTCTACGAGCAGTACTTC.